This TCR beta chain was sequenced during a study of CD8 T cells in ankylosing spondylitis. Study conclusions and caveats: The study identified a TCR beta motif of roughly eight highly homologous variants that appeared characteristic of ankylosing spondylitis blood.

From the 5' RACE reads, TCRdb called clonotypes with MiXCR, one entry per CDR3 protein. The sample lists fewer than 550,000 distinct CDR3 sequences, about 5.4% seen once, with 3.5% in the top ten. The V gene's germline CDR1 is SQVTM and CDR2 ANQGSEA. Trimming left V 5 bases short and J 5 bases short, with 18 bases between. This CDR3 spans 14 amino acids. This clonotype was recorded many times. The antigen remains unidentified. The genes are TRBV29-1 and TRBJ2-5; no reliable D call. This sequence originates from a male donor with ankylosing spondylitis. The sequencing sample was made of blood, either unsorted or a sorted T cell fraction (not recorded which). The CDR3 nucleotides read TGCAGCGTTCTCCGTTACCGTGGCCGGGAGACCCAGTACTTC. It specifies CSVLRYRGRETQYF.